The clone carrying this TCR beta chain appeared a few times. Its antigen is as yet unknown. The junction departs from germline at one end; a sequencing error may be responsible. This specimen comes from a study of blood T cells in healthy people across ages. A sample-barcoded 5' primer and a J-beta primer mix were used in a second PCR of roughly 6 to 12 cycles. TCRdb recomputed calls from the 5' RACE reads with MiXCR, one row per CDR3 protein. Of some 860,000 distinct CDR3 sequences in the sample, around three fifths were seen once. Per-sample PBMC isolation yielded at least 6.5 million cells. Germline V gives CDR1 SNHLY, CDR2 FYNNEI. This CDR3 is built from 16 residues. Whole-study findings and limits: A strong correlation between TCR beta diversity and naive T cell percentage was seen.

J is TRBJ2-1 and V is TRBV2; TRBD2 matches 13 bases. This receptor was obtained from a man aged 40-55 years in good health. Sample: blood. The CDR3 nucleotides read TGTGCCAGCAGAGAAGGACTAGCGGGAGTTCACAATGAGCAGTTCTTC. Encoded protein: CASREGLAGVHNEQFF. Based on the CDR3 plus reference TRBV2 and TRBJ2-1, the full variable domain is EPEVTQTPSHQVTQMGQEVILRCVPISNHLYFYWYRQILGQKVEFLVSFYNNEISEKSEIFDDQFSVERPDGSNFTLKIRSTKLEDSAMYFCASREGLAGVHNEQFFGPGTRLTVL.